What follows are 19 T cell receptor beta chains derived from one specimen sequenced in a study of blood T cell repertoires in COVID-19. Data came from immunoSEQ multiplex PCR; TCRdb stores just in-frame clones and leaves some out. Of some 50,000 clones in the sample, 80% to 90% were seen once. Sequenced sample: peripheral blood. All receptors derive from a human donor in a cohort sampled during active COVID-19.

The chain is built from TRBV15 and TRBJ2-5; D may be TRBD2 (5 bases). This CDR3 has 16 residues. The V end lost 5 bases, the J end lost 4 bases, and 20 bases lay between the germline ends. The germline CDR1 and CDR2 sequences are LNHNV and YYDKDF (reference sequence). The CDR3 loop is CATSEGERVIVETQYF. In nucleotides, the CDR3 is TGTGCCACCAGCGAGGGAGAAAGGGTAATTGTAGAGACCCAGTACTTC.

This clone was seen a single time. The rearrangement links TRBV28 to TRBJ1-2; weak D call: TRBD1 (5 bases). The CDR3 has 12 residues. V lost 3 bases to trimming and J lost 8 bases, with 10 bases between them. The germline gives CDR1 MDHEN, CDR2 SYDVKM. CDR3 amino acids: CASSLGQGGYTF. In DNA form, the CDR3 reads TGTGCCAGCAGTTTGGGTCAGGGAGGCTACACCTTC.

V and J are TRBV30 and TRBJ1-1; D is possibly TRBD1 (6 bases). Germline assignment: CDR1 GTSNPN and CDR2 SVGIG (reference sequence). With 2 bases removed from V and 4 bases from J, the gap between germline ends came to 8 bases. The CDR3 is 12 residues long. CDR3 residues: CAWSQGSTEAFF. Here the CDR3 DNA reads TGTGCCTGGAGTCAGGGGAGCACTGAAGCTTTCTTT.

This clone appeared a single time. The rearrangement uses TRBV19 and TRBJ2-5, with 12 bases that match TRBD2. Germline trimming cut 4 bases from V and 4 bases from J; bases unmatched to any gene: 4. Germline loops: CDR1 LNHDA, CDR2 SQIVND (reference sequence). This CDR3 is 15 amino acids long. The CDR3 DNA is TGTGCCAGTAGTACGACTAGCGGGAGTACAGAGACCCAGTACTTC. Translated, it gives CASSTTSGSTETQYF. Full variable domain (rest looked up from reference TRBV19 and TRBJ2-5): DGGITQSPKYLFRKEGQNVTLSCEQNLNHDAMYWYRQDPGQGLRLIYYSQIVNDFQKGDIAEGYSVSREKKESFPLTVTSAQKNPTAFYLCASSTTSGSTETQYFGPGTRLLVL.

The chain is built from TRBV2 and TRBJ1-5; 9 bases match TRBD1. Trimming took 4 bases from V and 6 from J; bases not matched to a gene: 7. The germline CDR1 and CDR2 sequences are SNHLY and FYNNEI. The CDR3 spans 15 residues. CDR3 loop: CASSGGQGARQPQHF. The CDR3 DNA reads TGTGCCAGCAGTGGGGGACAGGGCGCGCGTCAGCCCCAGCATTTT.

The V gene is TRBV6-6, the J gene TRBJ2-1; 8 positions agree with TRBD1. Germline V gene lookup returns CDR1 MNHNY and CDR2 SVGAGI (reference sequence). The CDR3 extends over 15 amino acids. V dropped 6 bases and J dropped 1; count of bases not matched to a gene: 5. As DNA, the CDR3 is TGTGCCAGCAGCCTGGACAGGGCATCCTACAATGAGCAGTTCTTC. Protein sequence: CASSLDRASYNEQFF.

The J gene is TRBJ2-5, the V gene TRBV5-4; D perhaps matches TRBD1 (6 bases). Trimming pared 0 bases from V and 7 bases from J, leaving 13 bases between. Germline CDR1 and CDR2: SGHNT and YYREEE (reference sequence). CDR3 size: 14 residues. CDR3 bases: TGTGCCAGCAGCTTGGGGTCCCTAGGGGGGACCCAGTACTTC. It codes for CASSLGSLGGTQYF.

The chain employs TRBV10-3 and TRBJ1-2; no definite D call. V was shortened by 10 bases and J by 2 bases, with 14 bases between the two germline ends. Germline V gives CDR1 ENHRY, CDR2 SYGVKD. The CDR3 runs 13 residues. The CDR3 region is CATPSLLNYGYTF. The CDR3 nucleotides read TGTGCCACCCCATCTTTACTAAACTATGGCTACACCTTC.

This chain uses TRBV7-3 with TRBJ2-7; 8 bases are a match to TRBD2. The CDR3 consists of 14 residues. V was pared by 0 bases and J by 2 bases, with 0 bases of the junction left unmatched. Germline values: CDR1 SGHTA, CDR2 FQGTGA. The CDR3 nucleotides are TGTGCCAGCAGCTTAACTAGCGGGGCCTACGAGCAGTACTTC. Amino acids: CASSLTSGAYEQYF. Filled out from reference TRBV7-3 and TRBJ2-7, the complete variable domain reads GAGVSQTPSNKVTEKGKYVELRCDPISGHTALYWYRQSLGQGPEFLIYFQGTGAADDSGLPNDRFFAVRPEGSVSTLKIQRTERGDSAVYLCASSLTSGAYEQYFGPGTRLTVT.

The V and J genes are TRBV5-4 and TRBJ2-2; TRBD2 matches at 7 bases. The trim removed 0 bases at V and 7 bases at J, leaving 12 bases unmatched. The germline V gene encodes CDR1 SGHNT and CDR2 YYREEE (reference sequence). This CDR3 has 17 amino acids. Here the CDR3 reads CASSLDTAGLSGGELFF. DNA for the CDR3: TGTGCCAGCAGCTTGGATACAGCGGGGCTTTCAGGCGGGGAGCTGTTTTTT.

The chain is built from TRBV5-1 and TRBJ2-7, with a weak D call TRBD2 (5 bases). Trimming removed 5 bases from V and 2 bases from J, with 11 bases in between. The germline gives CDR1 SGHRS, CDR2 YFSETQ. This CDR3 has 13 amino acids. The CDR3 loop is CASSTGYPYEQYF. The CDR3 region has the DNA TGCGCCAGCAGTACGGGGTACCCCTACGAGCAGTACTTC.

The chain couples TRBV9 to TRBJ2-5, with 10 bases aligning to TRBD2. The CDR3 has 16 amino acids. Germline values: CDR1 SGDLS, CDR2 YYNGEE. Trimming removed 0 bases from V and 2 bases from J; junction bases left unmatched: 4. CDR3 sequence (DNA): TGTGCCAGCAGCGTAGGAATTAGCGGGGGGCAAGAGACCCAGTACTTC. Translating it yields CASSVGISGGQETQYF.

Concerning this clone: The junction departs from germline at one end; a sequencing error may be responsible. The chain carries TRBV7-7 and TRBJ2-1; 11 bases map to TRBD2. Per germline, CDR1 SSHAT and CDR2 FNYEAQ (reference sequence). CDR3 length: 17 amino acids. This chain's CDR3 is CASSLQTSGSSYNEQFF. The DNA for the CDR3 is TGTGCTAGCAGCTTACAAACTAGCGGGAGCTCCTACAATGAGCAGTTCTTC.

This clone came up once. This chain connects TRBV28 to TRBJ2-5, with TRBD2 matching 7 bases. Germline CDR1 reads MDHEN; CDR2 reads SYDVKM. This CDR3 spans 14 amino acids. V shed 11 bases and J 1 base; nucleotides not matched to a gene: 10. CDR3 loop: CAGTSGLIQETQYF. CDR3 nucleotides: TGTGCCGGGACCTCGGGACTAATCCAAGAGACCCAGTACTTC.

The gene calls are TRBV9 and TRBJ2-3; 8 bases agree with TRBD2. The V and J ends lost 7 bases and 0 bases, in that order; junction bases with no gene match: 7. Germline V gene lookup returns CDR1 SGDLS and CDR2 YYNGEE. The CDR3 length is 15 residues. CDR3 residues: CASRAGGGSTDTQYF. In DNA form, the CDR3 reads TGTGCCAGCCGGGCGGGAGGAGGCAGCACAGATACGCAGTATTTT.

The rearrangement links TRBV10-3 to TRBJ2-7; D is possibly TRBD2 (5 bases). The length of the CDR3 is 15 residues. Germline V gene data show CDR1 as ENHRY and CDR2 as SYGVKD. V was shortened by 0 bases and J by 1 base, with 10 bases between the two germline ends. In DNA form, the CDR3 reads TGTGCCATCAGTGAGTCGTCGGGAACGTCCTACGAGCAGTACTTC. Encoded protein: CAISESSGTSYEQYF.

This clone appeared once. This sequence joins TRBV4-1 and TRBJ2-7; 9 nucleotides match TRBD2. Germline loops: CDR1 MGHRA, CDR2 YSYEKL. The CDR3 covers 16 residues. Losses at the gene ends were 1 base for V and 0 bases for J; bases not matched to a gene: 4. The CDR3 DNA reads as TGCGCCAGCAGCCAAGGGAGTAGCGGGAGCTCCTACGAGCAGTACTTC. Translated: CASSQGSSGSSYEQYF.

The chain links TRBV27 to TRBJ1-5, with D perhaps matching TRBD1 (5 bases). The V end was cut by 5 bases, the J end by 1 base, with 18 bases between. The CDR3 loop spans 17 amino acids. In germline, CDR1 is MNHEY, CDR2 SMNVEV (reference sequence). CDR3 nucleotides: TGTGCCAGCAGTCCCGGCAGGGAGGGTTTAAGCAATCAGCCCCAGCATTTT. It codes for CASSPGREGLSNQPQHF.

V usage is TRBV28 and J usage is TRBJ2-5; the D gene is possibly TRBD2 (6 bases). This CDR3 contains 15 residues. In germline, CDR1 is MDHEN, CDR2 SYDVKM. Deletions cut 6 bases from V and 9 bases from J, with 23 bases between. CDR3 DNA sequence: TGTGCCAGCAGGACGCGGGACCCCACAACCAAGGCCCAGTACTTC. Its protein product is CASRTRDPTTKAQYF.